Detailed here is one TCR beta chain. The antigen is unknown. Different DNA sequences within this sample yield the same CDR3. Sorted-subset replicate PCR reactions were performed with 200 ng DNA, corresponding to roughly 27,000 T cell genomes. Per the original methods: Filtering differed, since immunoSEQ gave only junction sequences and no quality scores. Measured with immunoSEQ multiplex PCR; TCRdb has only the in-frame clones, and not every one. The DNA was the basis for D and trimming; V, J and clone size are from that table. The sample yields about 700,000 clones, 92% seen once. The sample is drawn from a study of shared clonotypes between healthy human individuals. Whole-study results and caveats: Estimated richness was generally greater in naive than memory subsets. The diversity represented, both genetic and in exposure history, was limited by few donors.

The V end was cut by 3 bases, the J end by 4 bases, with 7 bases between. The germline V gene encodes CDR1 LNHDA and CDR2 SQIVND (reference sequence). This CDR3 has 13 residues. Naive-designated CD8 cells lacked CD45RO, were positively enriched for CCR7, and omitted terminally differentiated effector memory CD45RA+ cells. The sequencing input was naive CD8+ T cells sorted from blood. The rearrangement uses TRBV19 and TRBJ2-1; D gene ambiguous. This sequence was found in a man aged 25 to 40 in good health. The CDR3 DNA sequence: TGTGCCAGTAGTATCAGCGAATACAATGAGCAGTTCTTC. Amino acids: CASSISEYNEQFF.